Each of the 31 T cell receptor beta chains below was sequenced from the same sample in a study of blood T cell repertoires in COVID-19. Measured with immunoSEQ multiplex PCR; TCRdb has only the in-frame clones, and not every one. The data hold 150,000 or so clones, with 80% to 90% observed a single time. The sequencing sample was made of peripheral blood. All receptors derive from a man between 60 and 70 years old with active or convalescent COVID-19.

V and J are TRBV10-3 and TRBJ1-5, with D possibly matching TRBD1 (5 bases). V was trimmed by 0 bases and J by 6 bases, leaving 15 bases between them. This CDR3 region has 16 residues. Germline V gene sequence: CDR1 ENHRY, CDR2 SYGVKD. This CDR3 is CAISESTQGGSQPQHF. The CDR3 DNA is TGTGCCATCAGTGAGTCGACGCAGGGCGGGAGTCAGCCCCAGCATTTT.

This clone showed up just a few times. The V gene is TRBV20-1, the J gene TRBJ2-7, with no clear D. The CDR3 is 15 residues long. V was shortened by 6 bases and J by 1 base, with 19 bases between the two germline ends. In germline, CDR1 is DFQATT, CDR2 SNEGSKA (reference sequence). The CDR3 region is CSASSGVRPSYEQYF. CDR3 DNA sequence: TGCAGTGCCAGTTCCGGAGTCCGACCATCCTACGAGCAGTACTTC.

The chain has TRBV24-1 and TRBJ1-1, with D unresolved. The CDR3 is 13 amino acids. In germline, CDR1 is KGHDR, CDR2 SFDVKD. V was clipped by 1 base and J by 9 bases, with 11 bases between them. The CDR3 nucleotides are TGTGCCACCAGTGATTTCGACGGGGTGCAAGCTTTCTTT. This sequence encodes CATSDFDGVQAFF.

CDR3 amino acids: CASSIGLAGEQYF. The DNA for the CDR3 is TGTGCCAGTAGTATTGGGCTCGCGGGGGAGCAGTACTTC. The chain carries TRBV19 and TRBJ2-7, with D perhaps matching TRBD2 (6 bases). V gave up 3 bases and J gave up 7 bases, with 13 bases separating them. Germline V gene lookup returns CDR1 LNHDA and CDR2 SQIVND (reference sequence). The CDR3 consists of 13 residues.

The chain couples TRBV6-2 or TRBV6-3 to TRBJ2-2, with a weak D call TRBD1 (6 bases). The CDR3 length is 17 residues. V lost 4 bases and J lost 0, with 15 bases in between. Germline CDR1 reads MNHEY; CDR2 reads SVGEGT. The CDR3 coding sequence is TGTGCCAGCAGTTCCCCCCCTGGACAGACGAACACCGGGGAGCTGTTTTTT. Translating it yields CASSSPPGQTNTGELFF.

The chain recombines TRBV7-3 with TRBJ2-7, with 7 bases that match TRBD1. With V trimmed by 6 bases and J by 2 bases, 7 bases remained unmatched. The CDR3 covers 14 residues. Germline V gene lookup returns CDR1 SGHTA and CDR2 FQGTGA. The CDR3 DNA is TGTGCCAGCAGTATCTACAGGGGTCCCTACGAGCAGTACTTC. It translates to CASSIYRGPYEQYF.

This clone showed up just a few times. The chain is built from TRBV9 and TRBJ2-7, with D possibly matching TRBD1 (5 bases). The CDR3 runs 15 residues. Germline CDR1 reads SGDLS; CDR2 reads YYNGEE. The V end lost 4 bases, the J end lost 2 bases, and 16 bases lay between the germline ends. For the CDR3, the DNA is TGTGCCAGCAGCCCAGACCCGGTAGGGGCCTACGAGCAGTACTTC. Translated, it gives CASSPDPVGAYEQYF.

The chain uses TRBV5-1 and TRBJ1-2; 9 nucleotides line up with TRBD1. Germline CDR1 reads SGHRS; CDR2 reads YFSETQ. The CDR3 totals 14 residues. Trimming cost V 4 bases and J 7 bases; bases outside gene matches: 8. The CDR3 reads CASSESQGAGGYTF. The CDR3 nucleotides read TGCGCCAGCAGCGAATCACAGGGGGCAGGTGGCTACACCTTC. Together with reference TRBV5-1 and TRBJ1-2, the CDR3 gives the full variable domain: KAGVTQTPRYLIKTRGQQVTLSCSPISGHRSVSWYQQTPGQGLQFLFEYFSETQRNKGNFPGRFSGRQFSNSRSEMNVSTLELGDSALYLCASSESQGAGGYTFGSGTRLTVV.

The chain has TRBV6-5 and TRBJ2-2; perhaps TRBD2 as D (5 bases). This CDR3 has 14 residues. Germline CDR1 reads MNHEY; CDR2 reads SVGAGI. V gave up 4 bases and J gave up 3 bases, with 9 bases separating them. DNA of the CDR3: TGTGCCAGCAGTTCCCAAGCGGACACCGGGGAGCTGTTTTTT. Encoded protein: CASSSQADTGELFF.

V usage is TRBV30 and J usage is TRBJ1-2, with 7 bases lining up with TRBD1. Germline V CDR1 and CDR2: GTSNPN, SVGIG (reference sequence). With V trimmed by 3 bases and J by 7 bases, 23 bases remained unmatched. The CDR3 runs 18 residues. The CDR3 sequence: CAWSEPIPKLRQGGGYTF. As DNA, the CDR3 is TGTGCCTGGAGCGAACCAATTCCCAAATTGAGACAGGGAGGTGGCTACACCTTC. The whole variable domain, filled in from reference TRBV30 and TRBJ1-2, reads SQTIHQWPATLVQPVGSPLSLECTVEGTSNPNLYWYRQAAGRGLQLLFYSVGIGQISSEVPQNLSASRPQDRQFILSSKKLLLSDSGFYLCAWSEPIPKLRQGGGYTFGSGTRLTVV.

In the case of this clone: At one of its ends the junction is not consistent with the germline gene, which may arise from a read error. This sequence joins TRBV7-8 and TRBJ2-7; D is possibly TRBD1 (5 bases). Germline CDR1 is SGHVS and CDR2 is FQNEAQ. This CDR3 is built from 12 residues. The CDR3, as DNA: TGTGCCAGCAGCTTAGTTTATGGGCAGGGCAACTTC. Protein product: CASSLVYGQGNF.

CDR3 protein: CASSLAFLAGVPEQYF. The CDR3 DNA reads TGTGCCAGCAGCTTGGCTTTCCTAGCGGGAGTCCCCGAGCAGTACTTC. The J gene is TRBJ2-7, the V gene TRBV5-5, with TRBD2 identical over 10 bases. CDR3 length: 16 residues. Germline V gene data show CDR1 as SGHKS and CDR2 as YYEKEE (reference sequence). The V segment lost 0 bases and the J segment 6 bases; nucleotides outside the gene matches: 9.

This chain links TRBV19 with TRBJ2-4; 9 bases are a match to TRBD2. The V and J ends lost 5 bases and 2 bases, in that order; junction bases with no gene match: 7. Germline CDR1 reads LNHDA; CDR2 reads SQIVND (reference sequence). The CDR3 spans 16 residues. In nucleotides, the CDR3 is TGTGCCAGTAGTCCATCAGGGACTAGCTCCAAAAACATTCAGTACTTC. It is translated as CASSPSGTSSKNIQYF.

The rearrangement links TRBV5-1 to TRBJ2-1, with TRBD2 identical over 8 bases. Germline CDR1 is SGHRS and CDR2 is YFSETQ. The CDR3 runs to 17 residues. V shed 3 bases, J shed 5 bases, and the junction held 13 bases outside the gene matches. CDR3 loop: CASSSMNSGVMDNEQFF. CDR3 coding DNA: TGCGCCAGCAGCTCAATGAATAGCGGGGTTATGGACAATGAGCAGTTCTTC.

The chain combines TRBV4-2 with TRBJ1-1; 12 nucleotides align to TRBD1. There are 15 residues in the CDR3. The germline CDR1 and CDR2 sequences are LGHNA and YNFKEQ. Trimming removed 3 bases from V and 3 bases from J; junction bases left unmatched: 2. CDR3 in amino acids: CASSQGQGADTEAFF. The CDR3 coding sequence is TGTGCCAGCAGCCAGGGACAGGGGGCAGACACTGAAGCTTTCTTT.

The CDR3 DNA follows: TGTGCCAGCAGCACCCGGGACAGGGTTGGGTGGGACTATGGCTACACCTTC. Protein product: CASSTRDRVGWDYGYTF. The chain carries TRBV21-1 and TRBJ1-2; whether TRBD1, the table's D call, matches the DNA was not checked. TRBV21-1 is deemed a pseudogene. CDR3 size: 17 residues.

CDR3: CASSVRGGNTEAFF. The CDR3 region has the DNA TGCGCCAGCAGTGTGCGGGGGGGGAACACTGAAGCTTTCTTT. This rearrangement joins TRBV10-2 to TRBJ1-1; D perhaps matches TRBD1 (5 bases). The germline V gene encodes CDR1 WSHSY and CDR2 SAAADI. The germline V and J ends were trimmed by 4 bases and 1 base, with 10 bases remaining between them. The CDR3 totals 14 residues.

The chain is built from TRBV7-3 and TRBJ1-6, with TRBD1 matching over 7 bases. The CDR3 loop spans 14 amino acids. V gave up 8 bases and J gave up 7 bases; unmatched junction bases: 8. The germline V gene encodes CDR1 SGHTA and CDR2 FQGTGA. CDR3 in amino acids: CASSQGVRNSPLHF. The CDR3 DNA follows: TGTGCCAGCTCCCAGGGGGTGAGGAATTCACCCCTCCACTTT.

The chain employs TRBV4-1 and TRBJ2-1; D not resolved. Germline assignment: CDR1 MGHRA and CDR2 YSYEKL. V lost 0 bases to trimming and J lost 0 bases, with 9 bases between them. This CDR3 is built from 16 residues. CDR3 region: CASSQESSYSYNEQFF. As DNA, the CDR3 is TGCGCCAGCAGCCAAGAGTCTTCTTACTCCTACAATGAGCAGTTCTTC.

The V gene is TRBV5-6, the J gene TRBJ2-7; 8 bases align to TRBD1. The length of the CDR3 is 15 residues. Germline V gene data show CDR1 as SGHDT and CDR2 as YYEEEE. Trimming at V came to 4 bases and at J to 4 bases, leaving 10 bases not matched to a gene. DNA of the CDR3: TGTGCCAGCAGCGAACCCGGGACAGGTGCATACGAGCAGTACTTC. This codes for CASSEPGTGAYEQYF.

The chain carries TRBV7-2 and TRBJ1-5, with D uncertain. This CDR3 spans 17 amino acids. CDR1 SGHTA and CDR2 FQGNSA come from the germline V gene. V dropped 2 bases and J dropped 0 bases, with 14 bases sitting between them. CDR3 sequence (DNA): TGTGCCAGCAGCTTATCAGTCGCACAGTATAGCAATCAGCCCCAGCATTTT. Translated, it gives CASSLSVAQYSNQPQHF.

This rearrangement joins TRBV7-8 to TRBJ2-7; 11 bases align to TRBD1. In germline, CDR1 is SGHVS, CDR2 FQNEAQ. CDR3 size: 15 residues. The V segment lost 7 bases and the J segment 5 bases; nucleotides outside the gene matches: 10. In DNA form, the CDR3 reads TGTGCCAGCACCATATATGGACAGGGGGCTAACGAGCAGTACTTC. Translating it yields CASTIYGQGANEQYF.

Only one count was recorded for this clone. The chain recombines TRBV5-1 with TRBJ2-7; 7 bases line up with TRBD2. Germline lookup yields CDR1 SGHRS and CDR2 YFSETQ. J lost 5 bases, V lost 4 bases, and 6 bases had no gene match. This CDR3 is 13 amino acids long. Written as DNA, the CDR3 is TGCGCCAGCAGCCCCTTTGGGAGGGACGAGCAGTACTTC. As protein: CASSPFGRDEQYF.

This clone appeared a single time. The chain has TRBV27 and TRBJ2-3; no reliable D call. The V end was cut by 3 bases, the J end by 2 bases, with 6 bases between. This CDR3 has 13 residues. Germline assignment: CDR1 MNHEY and CDR2 SMNVEV (reference sequence). The CDR3 region is CASSFQATDTQYF. In DNA form, the CDR3 reads TGTGCCAGCAGTTTTCAGGCCACAGATACGCAGTATTTT.

The V and J genes are TRBV3-1 (or the pseudogene TRBV3-2) and TRBJ2-3; 12 bases align to TRBD2. Germline CDR1 and CDR2: LGHDT and YNNKEL (reference sequence). The CDR3 has 17 amino acids. V was clipped by 1 base and J by 5 bases; unmatched bases: 7. The CDR3 is CASSQAETSGSGDTQYF. DNA of the CDR3: TGTGCCAGCAGCCAAGCCGAGACTAGCGGGAGTGGAGATACGCAGTATTTT.

This clone was picked up a small number of times. The chain recombines TRBV5-1 with TRBJ2-1; TRBD1 aligns across 9 bases. V gave up 0 bases and J gave up 2 bases; unmatched junction bases: 0. CDR3 size: 15 residues. Germline V lookup: CDR1 SGHRS, CDR2 YFSETQ. The CDR3 protein is CASSLGQGAYNEQFF. The CDR3 coding sequence is TGCGCCAGCAGCTTGGGACAGGGGGCCTACAATGAGCAGTTCTTC. Using reference TRBV5-1 and TRBJ2-1 for the parts outside the CDR3, the full variable domain is KAGVTQTPRYLIKTRGQQVTLSCSPISGHRSVSWYQQTPGQGLQFLFEYFSETQRNKGNFPGRFSGRQFSNSRSEMNVSTLELGDSALYLCASSLGQGAYNEQFFGPGTRLTVL.

The rearrangement joins TRBV6-2 or TRBV6-3 to TRBJ2-3; 9 nucleotides line up with TRBD2. This CDR3 has 16 residues. The germline V gene encodes CDR1 MNHEY and CDR2 SVGEGT. The J segment lost 2 bases and the V segment lost 5 bases, leaving 8 bases of the junction unmatched. CDR3 loop: CASSKALAGTTDTQYF. CDR3 nucleotide sequence: TGTGCCAGCAGTAAAGCCCTAGCGGGAACCACAGATACGCAGTATTTT.

The table lists this clone with a count of one. Here the CDR3 DNA reads TGTGCCAGCAGCGTAAGCCAGGGTAGGACTGAAGCTTTCTTT. Its protein product is CASSVSQGRTEAFF. The V and J genes are TRBV7-9 and TRBJ1-1, with D maybe TRBD1 (5 bases). V gave up 5 bases and J gave up 5 bases, with 15 bases separating them. Germline CDR1 and CDR2: SEHNR and FQNEAQ (reference sequence). There are 14 residues in the CDR3.

V and J are TRBV29-1 and TRBJ1-2, with a tentative D call TRBD1 (6 bases). V dropped 7 bases and J dropped 0 bases, with 24 bases sitting between them. The CDR3 covers 17 residues. Germline-derived CDR1 and CDR2 are SQVTM and ANQGSEA. The CDR3 is CSAMQGSRRGTNYGYTF. For the CDR3, the DNA is TGCAGCGCTATGCAGGGTTCCCGCAGGGGAACTAACTATGGCTACACCTTC.

The chain couples TRBV2 to TRBJ1-1; 7 positions agree with TRBD1. The CDR3 covers 13 residues. Germline CDR1 and CDR2: SNHLY and FYNNEI. The ends lost 5 bases at V and 8 bases at J; junction bases unmatched: 8. The CDR3 DNA reads as TGTGCCAGCAGTATGGACAGGTCAAGGGAAGCTTTCTTT. This sequence encodes CASSMDRSREAFF.

This sequence joins TRBV9 and TRBJ2-3; D remains ambiguous. CDR1 SGDLS and CDR2 YYNGEE come from the germline V gene. There are 18 residues in the CDR3. V dropped 0 bases and J dropped 0 bases, with 17 bases sitting between them. The CDR3 sequence: CASSVGPSGGASTDTQYF. CDR3 DNA: TGTGCCAGCAGCGTAGGGCCTTCTGGCGGTGCCAGCACAGATACGCAGTATTTT.